This TCR beta chain came from a study of T cell changes during pregnancy in multiple sclerosis. V lost 2 bases to trimming and J lost 3 bases; unmatched junction nucleotides: 7. The CDR3 has 18 residues. The germline gives CDR1 SGHTA, CDR2 FQGTGA. Produced via immunoSEQ multiplex PCR; TCRdb's table is partial and in-frame only. Here the sample spans some 42,000 clones, roughly 87% being singletons. This TCR derives from a female donor with multiple sclerosis, enrolled in a pregnancy study. This sequence joins TRBV7-3 and TRBJ2-5, with 15 bases matching TRBD2. The sequencing used CD4+ T cells from peripheral blood mononuclear cells, collected after pregnancy. As DNA, the CDR3 is TGTGCCAGCAGCTTAGCCGGACTAGCGGGGGGGCGGGAAGAGACCCAGTACTTC. Translated, it gives CASSLAGLAGGREETQYF.